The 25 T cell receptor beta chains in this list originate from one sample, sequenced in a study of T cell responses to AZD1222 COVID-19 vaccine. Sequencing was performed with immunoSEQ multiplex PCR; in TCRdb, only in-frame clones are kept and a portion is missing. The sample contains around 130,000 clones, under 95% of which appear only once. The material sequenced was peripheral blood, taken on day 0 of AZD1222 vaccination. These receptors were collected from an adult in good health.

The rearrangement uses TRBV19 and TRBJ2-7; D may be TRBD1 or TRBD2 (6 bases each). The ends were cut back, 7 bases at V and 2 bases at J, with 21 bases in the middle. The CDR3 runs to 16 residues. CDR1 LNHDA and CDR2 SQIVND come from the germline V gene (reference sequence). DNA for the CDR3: TGTGCCAGTACCCCGGAGGGGGGACGCAGAACCTACGAGCAGTACTTC. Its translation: CASTPEGGRRTYEQYF. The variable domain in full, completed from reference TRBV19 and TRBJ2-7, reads DGGITQSPKYLFRKEGQNVTLSCEQNLNHDAMYWYRQDPGQGLRLIYYSQIVNDFQKGDIAEGYSVSREKKESFPLTVTSAQKNPTAFYLCASTPEGGRRTYEQYFGPGTRLTVT.

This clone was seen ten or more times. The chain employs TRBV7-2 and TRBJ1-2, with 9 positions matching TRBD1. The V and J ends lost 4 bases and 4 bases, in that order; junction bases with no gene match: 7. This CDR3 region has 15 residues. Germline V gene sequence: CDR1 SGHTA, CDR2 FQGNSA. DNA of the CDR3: TGTGCCAGCAGCTCTAGCCGGGACAGGGCCTATGGCTACACCTTC. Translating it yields CASSSSRDRAYGYTF.

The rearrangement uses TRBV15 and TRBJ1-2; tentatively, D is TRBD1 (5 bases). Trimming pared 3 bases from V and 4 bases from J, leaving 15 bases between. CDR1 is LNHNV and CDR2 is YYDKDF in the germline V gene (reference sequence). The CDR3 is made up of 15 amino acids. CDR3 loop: CATSRVLSGGYGYTF. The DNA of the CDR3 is TGTGCCACCAGCAGGGTATTGTCGGGGGGCTATGGCTACACCTTC.

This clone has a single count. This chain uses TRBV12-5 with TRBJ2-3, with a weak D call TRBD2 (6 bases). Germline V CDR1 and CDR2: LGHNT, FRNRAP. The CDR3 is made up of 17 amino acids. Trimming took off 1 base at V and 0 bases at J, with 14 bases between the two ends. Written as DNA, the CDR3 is TGTGCTAGTGGTTTGGGGGGAGGACGGCCTAGCACAGATACGCAGTATTTT. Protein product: CASGLGGGRPSTDTQYF.

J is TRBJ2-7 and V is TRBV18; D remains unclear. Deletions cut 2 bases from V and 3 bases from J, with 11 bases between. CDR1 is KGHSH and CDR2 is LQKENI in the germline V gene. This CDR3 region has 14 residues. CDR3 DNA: TGTGCCAGCTCACCAGAGGAAGGGATCTACGAGCAGTACTTC. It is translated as CASSPEEGIYEQYF.

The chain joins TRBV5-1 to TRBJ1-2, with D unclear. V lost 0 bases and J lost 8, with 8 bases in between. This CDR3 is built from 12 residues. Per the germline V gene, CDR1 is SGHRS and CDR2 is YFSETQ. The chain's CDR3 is CASSLESEGYTF. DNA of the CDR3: TGCGCCAGCAGCTTGGAAAGCGAGGGCTACACCTTC.

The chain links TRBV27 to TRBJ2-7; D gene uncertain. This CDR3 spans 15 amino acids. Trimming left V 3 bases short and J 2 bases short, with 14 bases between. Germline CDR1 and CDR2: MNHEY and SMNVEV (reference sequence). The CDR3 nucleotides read TGTGCCAGCAGTTTCTCCCCTAGGGCGGCCTACGAGCAGTACTTC. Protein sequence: CASSFSPRAAYEQYF.

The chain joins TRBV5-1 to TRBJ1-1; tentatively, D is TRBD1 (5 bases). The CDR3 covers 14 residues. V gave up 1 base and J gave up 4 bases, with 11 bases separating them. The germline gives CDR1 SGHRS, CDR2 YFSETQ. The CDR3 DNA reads TGCGCCAGCAGCTTGAAGGGGTCCGGCACTGAAGCTTTCTTT. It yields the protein CASSLKGSGTEAFF.

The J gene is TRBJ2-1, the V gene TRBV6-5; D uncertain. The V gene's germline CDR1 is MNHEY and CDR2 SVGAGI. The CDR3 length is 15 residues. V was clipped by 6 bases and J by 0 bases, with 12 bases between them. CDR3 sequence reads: CASRTFTRSYNEQFF. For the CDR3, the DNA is TGTGCCAGCAGGACGTTCACTCGCTCCTACAATGAGCAGTTCTTC.

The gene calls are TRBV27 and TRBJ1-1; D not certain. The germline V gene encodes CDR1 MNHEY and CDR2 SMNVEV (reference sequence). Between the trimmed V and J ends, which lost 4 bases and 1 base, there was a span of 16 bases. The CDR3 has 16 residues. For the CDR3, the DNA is TGTGCCAGCAGTTCAACCTCTGGCCCCAAGAACACTGAAGCTTTCTTT. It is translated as CASSSTSGPKNTEAFF.

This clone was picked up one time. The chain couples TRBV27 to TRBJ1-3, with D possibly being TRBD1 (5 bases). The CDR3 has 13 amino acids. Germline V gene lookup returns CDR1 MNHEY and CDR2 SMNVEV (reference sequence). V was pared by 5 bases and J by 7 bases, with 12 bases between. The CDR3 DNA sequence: TGTGCCAGCAGTCTCCGGGAGGGGAACACCATATATTTT. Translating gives CASSLREGNTIYF.

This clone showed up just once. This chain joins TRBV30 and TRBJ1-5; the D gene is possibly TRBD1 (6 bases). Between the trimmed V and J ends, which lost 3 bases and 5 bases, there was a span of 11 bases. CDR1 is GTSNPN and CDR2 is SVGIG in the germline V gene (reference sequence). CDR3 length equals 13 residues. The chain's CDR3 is CAWSTGYDQPQHF. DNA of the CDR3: TGTGCCTGGAGCACAGGGTATGATCAGCCCCAGCATTTT. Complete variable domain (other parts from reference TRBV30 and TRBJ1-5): SQTIHQWPATLVQPVGSPLSLECTVEGTSNPNLYWYRQAAGRGLQLLFYSVGIGQISSEVPQNLSASRPQDRQFILSSKKLLLSDSGFYLCAWSTGYDQPQHFGDGTRLSIL.

Here the CDR3 reads CASSRGGGDPYGYTF. CDR3 nucleotides: TGTGCCAGCAGCAGAGGAGGGGGGGACCCCTATGGCTACACCTTC. The chain links TRBV9 to TRBJ1-2, with a possible D match to TRBD1 (6 bases). The germline V gene has CDR1 SGDLS and CDR2 YYNGEE. V was shortened by 4 bases and J by 4 bases, with 17 bases between the two germline ends. The CDR3 is 15 amino acids.

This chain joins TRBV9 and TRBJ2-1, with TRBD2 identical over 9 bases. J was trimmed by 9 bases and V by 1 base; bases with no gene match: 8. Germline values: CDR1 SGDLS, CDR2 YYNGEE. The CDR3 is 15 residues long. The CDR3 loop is CASSVISGRRGEQFF. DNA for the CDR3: TGTGCCAGCAGCGTAATTAGCGGGAGAAGGGGTGAGCAGTTCTTC.

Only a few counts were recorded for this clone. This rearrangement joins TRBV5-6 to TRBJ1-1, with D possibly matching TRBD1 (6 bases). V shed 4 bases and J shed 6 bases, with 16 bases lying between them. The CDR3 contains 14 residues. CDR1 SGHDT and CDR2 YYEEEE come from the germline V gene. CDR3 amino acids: CASSVEGGSPEAFF. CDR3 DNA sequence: TGTGCCAGCAGCGTGGAGGGGGGATCCCCTGAAGCTTTCTTT.

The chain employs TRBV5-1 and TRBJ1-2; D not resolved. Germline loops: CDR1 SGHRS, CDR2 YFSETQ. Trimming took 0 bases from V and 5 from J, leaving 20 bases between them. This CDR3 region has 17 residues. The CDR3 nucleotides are TGCGCCAGCAGCTTGGGAGATGGATACCAGGCCGTTTATGGCTACACCTTC. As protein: CASSLGDGYQAVYGYTF.

The CDR3 spells CASSDQGMVQPQHF. DNA of the CDR3: TGTGCCAGCAGTGACCAGGGCATGGTCCAGCCCCAGCATTTT. The genes are TRBV25-1 and TRBJ1-5; weak D call: TRBD1 (5 bases). This CDR3 has 14 amino acids. CDR1 and CDR2 from the germline V gene are MGHDK and SYGVNS. Trimming left V 3 bases short and J 7 bases short, with 13 bases between. Together with reference TRBV25-1 and TRBJ1-5, the CDR3 gives the full variable domain: EADIYQTPRYLVIGTGKKITLECSQTMGHDKMYWYQQDPGMELHLIHYSYGVNSTEKGDLSSESTVSRIRTEHFPLTLESARPSHTSQYLCASSDQGMVQPQHFGDGTRLSIL.

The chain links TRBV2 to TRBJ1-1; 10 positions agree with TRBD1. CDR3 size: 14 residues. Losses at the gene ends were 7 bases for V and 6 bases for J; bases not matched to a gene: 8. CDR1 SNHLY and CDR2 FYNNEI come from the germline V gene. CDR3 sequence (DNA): TGTGCCAGCACGGTATCGGGACAGGGGTCTGAAGCTTTCTTT. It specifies CASTVSGQGSEAFF. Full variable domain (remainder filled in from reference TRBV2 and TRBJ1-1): EPEVTQTPSHQVTQMGQEVILRCVPISNHLYFYWYRQILGQKVEFLVSFYNNEISEKSEIFDDQFSVERPDGSNFTLKIRSTKLEDSAMYFCASTVSGQGSEAFFGQGTRLTVV.

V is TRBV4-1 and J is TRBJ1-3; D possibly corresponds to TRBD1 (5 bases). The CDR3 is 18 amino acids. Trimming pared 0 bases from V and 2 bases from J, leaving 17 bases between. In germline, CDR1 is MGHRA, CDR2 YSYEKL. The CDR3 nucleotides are TGCGCCAGCAGCCAAGAGAACGGGGCAGGTCAGCCTGGAAACACCATATATTTT. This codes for CASSQENGAGQPGNTIYF.

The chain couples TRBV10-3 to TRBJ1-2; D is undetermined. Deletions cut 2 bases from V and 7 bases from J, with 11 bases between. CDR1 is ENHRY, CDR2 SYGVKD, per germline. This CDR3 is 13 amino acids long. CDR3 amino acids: CAISEDGSSGYTF. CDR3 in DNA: TGTGCCATCAGTGAGGACGGTTCAAGTGGCTACACCTTC.

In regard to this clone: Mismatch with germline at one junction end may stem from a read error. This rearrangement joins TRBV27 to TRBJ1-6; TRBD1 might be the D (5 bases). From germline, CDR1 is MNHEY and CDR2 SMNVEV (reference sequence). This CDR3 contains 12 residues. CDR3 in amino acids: CATPCNDSPLGF. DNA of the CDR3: TGTGCCACCCCCTGTAACGACAGTCCACTAGGCTTT.

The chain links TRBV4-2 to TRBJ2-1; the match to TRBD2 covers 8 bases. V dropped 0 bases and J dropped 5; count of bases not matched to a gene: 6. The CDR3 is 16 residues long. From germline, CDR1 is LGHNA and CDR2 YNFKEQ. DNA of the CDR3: TGTGCCAGCAGCCAAGAATGGCTAGCGGGTGACAATGAGCAGTTCTTC. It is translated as CASSQEWLAGDNEQFF.

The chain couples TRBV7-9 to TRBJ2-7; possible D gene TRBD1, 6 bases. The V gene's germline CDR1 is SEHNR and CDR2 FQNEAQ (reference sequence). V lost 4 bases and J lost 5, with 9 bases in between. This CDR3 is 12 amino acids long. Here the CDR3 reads CASSSQGNEQYF. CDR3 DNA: TGTGCCAGCAGCTCTCAGGGGAACGAGCAGTACTTC.

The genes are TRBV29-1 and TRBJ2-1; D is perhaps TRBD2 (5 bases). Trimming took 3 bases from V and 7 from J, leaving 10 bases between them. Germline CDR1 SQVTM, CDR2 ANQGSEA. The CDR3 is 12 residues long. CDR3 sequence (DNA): TGCAGCGTTGACTCACGAGGGAATGAGCAGTTCTTC. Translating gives CSVDSRGNEQFF.

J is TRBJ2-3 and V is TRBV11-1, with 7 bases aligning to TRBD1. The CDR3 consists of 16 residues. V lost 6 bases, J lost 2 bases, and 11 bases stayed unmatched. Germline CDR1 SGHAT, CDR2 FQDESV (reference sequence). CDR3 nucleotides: TGTGCCAGCAGAGTGGACAGGTTATCCGTCACAGATACGCAGTATTTT. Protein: CASRVDRLSVTDTQYF. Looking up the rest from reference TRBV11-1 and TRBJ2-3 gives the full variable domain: EAEVAQSPRYKITEKSQAVAFWCDPISGHATLYWYRQILGQGPELLVQFQDESVVDDSQLPKDRFSAERLKGVDSTLKIQPAELGDSAMYLCASRVDRLSVTDTQYFGPGTRLTVL.